This T cell receptor beta chain appears in the sequencing data of a study of T-cell reconstitution after alpha-beta-depleted transplantation in children. Overall study results and limits: By about two months after transplant, alpha-beta T cells reportedly arose from several hundred graft clones that had expanded. It was newly produced T cells that mostly accounted for T-cell counts and diversity one year after transplant. Recipient T cells and thymic progenitors that survived were the source of the high TCRbeta diversity seen at day 60 in some patients.

The table lists this clonotype with many counts. Its antigen remains unknown. For TCRbeta, the library was prepared with unique molecular identifiers. TCRdb processed the PCR reads anew with MiXCR; each CDR3 protein has one entry. Of under 300,000 distinct CDR3 sequences in the sample, under 14% were seen once. The V gene end was trimmed by 6 bases and the J gene end by 4 bases; junction bases not matched to a gene: 12. The CDR3 has 15 amino acids. Germline CDR1 is MDHEN and CDR2 is SYDVKM. The clonotype comes from a male patient between 2 and 15 years old who had a stem cell transplant for chronic granulomatous disease, so the T cells may come from the graft donor. This specimen consisted of peripheral blood, obtained 180 days after TCRalphabeta/CD19-depleted stem cell transplant. The chain recombines TRBV28 with TRBJ2-7; 7 positions agree with TRBD1. The CDR3 loop is CASRPLGQDNYEQYF. The DNA of the CDR3 is TGTGCCAGCAGACCACTCGGACAGGACAATTACGAGCAGTACTTC.